What follows are 5 T cell receptor beta chains derived from one specimen sequenced in a study of shared clonotypes between healthy human individuals. Profiling relied on immunoSEQ multiplex PCR, and the TCRdb table lists in-frame clones only, not all of them. Of 850,000 to 1,200,000 clones in the sample, roughly 80% were seen once. Material: memory CD4+ T cells sorted from blood. Subset noted: CD45RA-negative fraction. Receptor source: a man aged 18 to 30 in good health.

The rearrangement links TRBV10-1 to TRBJ1-2; D unclear. The germline V and J ends were trimmed by 6 bases and 0 bases, with 11 bases remaining between them. Germline V lookup: CDR1 WNHNN, CDR2 SYGVQD (reference sequence). The CDR3 contains 14 residues. The chain's CDR3 is CASSPHGTNYGYTF. Written as DNA, the CDR3 is TGCGCCAGCAGCCCCCACGGGACTAACTATGGCTACACCTTC.

The chain employs TRBV5-6 and TRBJ1-6, with 7 bases fitting TRBD1. V shed 4 bases and J 5 bases; nucleotides not matched to a gene: 9. The germline CDR1 and CDR2 sequences are SGHDT and YYEEEE. CDR3 length: 16 amino acids. CDR3 protein: CASSRTQGRNNSPLHF. CDR3 DNA sequence: TGTGCCAGCAGCCGTACACAGGGGAGGAATAATTCACCCCTCCACTTT.

V gene TRBV15 combines with J gene TRBJ2-5, with a possible D match to TRBD2 (6 bases). The CDR3 is 14 residues long. Trimming pared 1 base from V and 7 bases from J, leaving 13 bases between. Per the germline V gene, CDR1 is LNHNV and CDR2 is YYDKDF (reference sequence). The CDR3 nucleotides are TGTGCCACCAGCAGAGGTGGAAAGGGAGGGACCCAGTACTTC. It encodes CATSRGGKGGTQYF.

This clone was counted once. The rearrangement uses TRBV7-2 and TRBJ1-1, with D unresolved. Trimming pared 3 bases from V and 6 bases from J, leaving 17 bases between. This CDR3 is built from 15 residues. The germline V gene has CDR1 SGHTA and CDR2 FQGNSA. This chain's CDR3 is CASSFRGRRTPEAFF. CDR3 nucleotide sequence: TGTGCCAGCAGCTTTCGGGGAAGAAGAACCCCTGAAGCTTTCTTT.

The chain recombines TRBV28 with TRBJ2-6; D gene uncertain. The CDR3 contains 14 residues. Germline lookup yields CDR1 MDHEN and CDR2 SYDVKM. V was trimmed by 6 bases and J by 2 bases, leaving 8 bases between them. CDR3 sequence: CASSSGAGANVLTF. The CDR3, as DNA: TGTGCCAGCAGCTCAGGAGCTGGGGCCAACGTCCTGACTTTC.